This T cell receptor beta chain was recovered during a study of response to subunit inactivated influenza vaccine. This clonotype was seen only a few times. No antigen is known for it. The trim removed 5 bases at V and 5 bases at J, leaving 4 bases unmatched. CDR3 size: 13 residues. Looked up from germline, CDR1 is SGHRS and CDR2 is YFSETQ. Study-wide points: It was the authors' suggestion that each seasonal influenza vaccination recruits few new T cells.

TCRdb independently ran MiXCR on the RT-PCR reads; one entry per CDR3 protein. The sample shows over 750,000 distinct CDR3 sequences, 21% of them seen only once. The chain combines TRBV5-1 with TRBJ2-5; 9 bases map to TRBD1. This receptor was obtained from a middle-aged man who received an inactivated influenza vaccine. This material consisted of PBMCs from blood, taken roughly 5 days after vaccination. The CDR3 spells CASRDGQGETQYF. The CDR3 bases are TGCGCCAGCAGAGATGGACAGGGGGAGACCCAGTACTTC.